This TCR beta chain came from a study of blood T cell repertoires in COVID-19. Looking at the study overall: Acute and convalescent COVID-19 specimens originated in the United States, Italy and Spain. In each case, the material was cDNA or gDNA derived from T cells, B-cell-depleted T cells, or PBMCs.

Germline CDR1 and CDR2: MDHEN and SYDVKM. The CDR3 runs to 14 residues. The V gene lost 8 bases and the J gene lost 7 bases, with 21 bases spanning the gap. Assay used: immunoSEQ multiplex PCR; TCRdb lists only in-frame clones, some missing. Here the sample spans roughly 400,000 clones, around 87% being singletons. The sequence derives from a woman between 55 and 75 years old with COVID-19, enrolled during active disease. V and J are TRBV28 and TRBJ2-7; possible D gene TRBD2, 5 bases. The sequenced sample consisted of peripheral blood. The CDR3 spells CASRVPSLGMEQYF. CDR3 nucleotides: TGTGCCAGCCGAGTCCCCAGTCTCGGGATGGAGCAGTACTTC.